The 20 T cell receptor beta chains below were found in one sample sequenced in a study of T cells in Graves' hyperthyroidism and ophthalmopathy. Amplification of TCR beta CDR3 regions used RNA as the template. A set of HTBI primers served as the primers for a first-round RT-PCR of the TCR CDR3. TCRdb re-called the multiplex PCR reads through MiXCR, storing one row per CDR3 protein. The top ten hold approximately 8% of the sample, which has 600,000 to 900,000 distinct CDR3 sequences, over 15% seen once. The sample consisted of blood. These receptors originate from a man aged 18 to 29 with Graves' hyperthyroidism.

This CDR3 reads CASSSMDSQETQYF. The CDR3 coding sequence is TGTGCCAGCAGCTCCATGGACAGTCAAGAGACCCAGTACTTC. The V gene is TRBV5-6, the J gene TRBJ2-5, with a possible D match to TRBD1 (6 bases). Germline loops: CDR1 SGHDT, CDR2 YYEEEE. V shed 3 bases and J shed 2 bases, with 11 bases lying between them. The CDR3 is made up of 14 amino acids.

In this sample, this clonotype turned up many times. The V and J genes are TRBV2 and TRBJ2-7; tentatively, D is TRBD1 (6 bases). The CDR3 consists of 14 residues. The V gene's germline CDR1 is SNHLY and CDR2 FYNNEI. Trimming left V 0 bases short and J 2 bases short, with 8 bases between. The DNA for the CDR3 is TGTGCCAGCAGTGAAGCCCACAGGGCCTACGAGCAGTACTTC. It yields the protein CASSEAHRAYEQYF. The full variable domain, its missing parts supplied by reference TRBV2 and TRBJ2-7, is EPEVTQTPSHQVTQMGQEVILRCVPISNHLYFYWYRQILGQKVEFLVSFYNNEISEKSEIFDDQFSVERPDGSNFTLKIRSTKLEDSAMYFCASSEAHRAYEQYFGPGTRLTVT.

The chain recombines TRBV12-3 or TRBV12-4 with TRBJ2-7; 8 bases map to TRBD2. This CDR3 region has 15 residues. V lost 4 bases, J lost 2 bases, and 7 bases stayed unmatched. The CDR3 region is CASSSRLASTYEQYF. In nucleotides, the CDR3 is TGTGCCAGCAGTTCCAGACTAGCGTCGACCTACGAGCAGTACTTC.

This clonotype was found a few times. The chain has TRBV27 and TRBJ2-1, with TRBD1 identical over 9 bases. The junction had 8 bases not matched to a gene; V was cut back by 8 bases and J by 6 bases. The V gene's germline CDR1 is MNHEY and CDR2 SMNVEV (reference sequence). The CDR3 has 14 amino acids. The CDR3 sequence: CASGASTGGNEQFF. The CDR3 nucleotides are TGTGCCAGCGGGGCCTCGACAGGGGGCAATGAGCAGTTCTTC.

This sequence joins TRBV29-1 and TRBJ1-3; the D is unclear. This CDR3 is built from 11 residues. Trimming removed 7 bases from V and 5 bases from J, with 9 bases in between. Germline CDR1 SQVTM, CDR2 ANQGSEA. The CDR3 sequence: CSGSDRNTIYF. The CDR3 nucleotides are TGCAGCGGGAGTGATAGAAACACCATATATTTT.

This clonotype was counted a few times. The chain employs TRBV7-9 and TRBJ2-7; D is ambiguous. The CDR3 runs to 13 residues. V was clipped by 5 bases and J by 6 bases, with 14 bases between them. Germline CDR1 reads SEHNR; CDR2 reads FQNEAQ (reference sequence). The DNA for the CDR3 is TGTGCCAGCAGCCTACAGTCCGCCGGCGAGCAGTACTTC. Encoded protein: CASSLQSAGEQYF.

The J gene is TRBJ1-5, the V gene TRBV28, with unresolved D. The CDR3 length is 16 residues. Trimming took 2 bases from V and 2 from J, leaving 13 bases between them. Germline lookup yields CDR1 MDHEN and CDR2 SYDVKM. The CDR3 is CASSLEPGLGNQPQHF. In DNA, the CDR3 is TGTGCCAGCAGTTTAGAGCCGGGATTGGGCAATCAGCCCCAGCATTTT. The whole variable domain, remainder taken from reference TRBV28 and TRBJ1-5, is DVKVTQSSRYLVKRTGEKVFLECVQDMDHENMFWYRQDPGLGLRLIYFSYDVKMKEKGDIPEGYSVSREKKERFSLILESASTNQTSMYLCASSLEPGLGNQPQHFGDGTRLSIL.

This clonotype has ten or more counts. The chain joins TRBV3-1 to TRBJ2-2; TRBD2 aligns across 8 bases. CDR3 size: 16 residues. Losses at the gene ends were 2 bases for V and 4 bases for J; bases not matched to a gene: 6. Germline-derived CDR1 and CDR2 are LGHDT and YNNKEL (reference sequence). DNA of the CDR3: TGTGCCAGCAGCCAACCTCTAGCGGGCTTCACCGGGGAGCTGTTTTTT. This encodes CASSQPLAGFTGELFF.

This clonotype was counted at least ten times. CDR3 sequence: CASRLAEGGDTQYF. As DNA, the CDR3 is TGCGCCAGCAGGTTAGCGGAGGGGGGAGATACGCAGTATTTT. The chain recombines TRBV5-1 with TRBJ2-3, with D possibly being TRBD1 or TRBD2 (6 bases each). Trimming cost V 5 bases and J 5 bases, with 15 bases left between them. The V gene's germline CDR1 is SGHRS and CDR2 YFSETQ. The CDR3 sequence is 14 residues long.

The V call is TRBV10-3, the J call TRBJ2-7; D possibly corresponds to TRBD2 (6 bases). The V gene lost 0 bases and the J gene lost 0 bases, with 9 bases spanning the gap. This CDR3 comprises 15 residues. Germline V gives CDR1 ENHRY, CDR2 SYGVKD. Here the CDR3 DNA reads TGTGCCATCAGTGAGTCTAGCGGTAGCTCCTACGAGCAGTACTTC. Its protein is CAISESSGSSYEQYF.

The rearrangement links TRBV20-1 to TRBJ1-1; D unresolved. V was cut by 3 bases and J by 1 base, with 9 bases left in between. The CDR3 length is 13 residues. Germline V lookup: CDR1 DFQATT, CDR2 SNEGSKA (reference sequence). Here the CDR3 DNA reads TGCAGTGCTAGCCCGGCAGCGAACACTGAAGCTTTCTTT. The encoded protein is CSASPAANTEAFF.

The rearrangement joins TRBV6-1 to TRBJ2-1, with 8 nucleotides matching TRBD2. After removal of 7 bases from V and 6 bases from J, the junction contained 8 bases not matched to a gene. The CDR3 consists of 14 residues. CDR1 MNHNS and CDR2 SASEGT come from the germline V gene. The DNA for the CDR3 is TGTGCCAGCACCCCGGGACTAGAATTCAATGAGCAGTTCTTC. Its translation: CASTPGLEFNEQFF.

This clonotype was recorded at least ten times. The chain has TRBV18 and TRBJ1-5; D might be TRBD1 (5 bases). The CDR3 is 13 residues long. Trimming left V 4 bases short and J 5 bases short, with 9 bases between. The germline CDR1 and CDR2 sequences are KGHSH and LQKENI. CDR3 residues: CASSQGSDQPQHF. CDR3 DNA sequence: TGTGCCAGCTCACAGGGGTCGGATCAGCCCCAGCATTTT.

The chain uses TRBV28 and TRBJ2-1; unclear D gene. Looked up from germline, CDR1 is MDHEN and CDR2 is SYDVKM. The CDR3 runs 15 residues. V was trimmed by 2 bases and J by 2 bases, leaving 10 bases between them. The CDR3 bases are TGTGCCAGCAGTTTAACTGCTCGTACCTACAATGAGCAGTTCTTC. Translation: CASSLTARTYNEQFF.

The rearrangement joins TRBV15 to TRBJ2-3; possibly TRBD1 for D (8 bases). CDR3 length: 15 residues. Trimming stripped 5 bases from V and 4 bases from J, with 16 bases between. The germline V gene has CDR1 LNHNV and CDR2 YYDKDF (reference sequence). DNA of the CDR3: TGTGCCACCAGCCCGGACAGGGAGGGCCCAGATACGCAGTATTTT. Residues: CATSPDREGPDTQYF.

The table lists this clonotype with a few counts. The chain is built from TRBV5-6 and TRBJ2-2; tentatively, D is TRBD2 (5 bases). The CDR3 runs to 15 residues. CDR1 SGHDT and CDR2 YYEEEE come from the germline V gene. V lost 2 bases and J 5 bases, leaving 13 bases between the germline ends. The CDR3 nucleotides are TGTGCCAGCAGCTTAGTGGGAGTGCGGACCGGGGAGCTGTTTTTT. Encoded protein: CASSLVGVRTGELFF.

The CDR3 nucleotides are TGTGCCAGCAGTTTGGGGGACTCCCTCACCGGGGAGCTGTTTTTT. Its translation is CASSLGDSLTGELFF. The V gene is TRBV12-3 or TRBV12-4, the J gene TRBJ2-2; TRBD2 is a possible D gene (6 bases). The CDR3 is 15 residues long. The V end was cut by 3 bases, the J end by 4 bases, with 12 bases between.

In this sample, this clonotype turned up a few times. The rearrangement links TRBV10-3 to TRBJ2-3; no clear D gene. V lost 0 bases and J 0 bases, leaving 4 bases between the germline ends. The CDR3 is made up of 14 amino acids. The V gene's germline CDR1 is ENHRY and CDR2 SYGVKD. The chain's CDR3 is CAISESRSTDTQYF. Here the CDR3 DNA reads TGTGCCATCAGTGAGTCGAGGAGCACAGATACGCAGTATTTT.

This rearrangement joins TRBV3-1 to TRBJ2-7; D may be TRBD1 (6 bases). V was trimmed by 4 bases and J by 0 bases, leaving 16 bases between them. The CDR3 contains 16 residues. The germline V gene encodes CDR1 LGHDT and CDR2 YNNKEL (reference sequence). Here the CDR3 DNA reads TGTGCCAGCAGCCTCTGGGGGAAGGGGGTCTCCTACGAGCAGTACTTC. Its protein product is CASSLWGKGVSYEQYF.

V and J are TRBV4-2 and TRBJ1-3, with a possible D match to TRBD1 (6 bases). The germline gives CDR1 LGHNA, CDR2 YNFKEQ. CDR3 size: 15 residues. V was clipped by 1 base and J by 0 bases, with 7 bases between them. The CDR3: CASSQGTVSGNTIYF. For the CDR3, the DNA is TGTGCCAGCAGCCAAGGGACAGTCTCTGGAAACACCATATATTTT.